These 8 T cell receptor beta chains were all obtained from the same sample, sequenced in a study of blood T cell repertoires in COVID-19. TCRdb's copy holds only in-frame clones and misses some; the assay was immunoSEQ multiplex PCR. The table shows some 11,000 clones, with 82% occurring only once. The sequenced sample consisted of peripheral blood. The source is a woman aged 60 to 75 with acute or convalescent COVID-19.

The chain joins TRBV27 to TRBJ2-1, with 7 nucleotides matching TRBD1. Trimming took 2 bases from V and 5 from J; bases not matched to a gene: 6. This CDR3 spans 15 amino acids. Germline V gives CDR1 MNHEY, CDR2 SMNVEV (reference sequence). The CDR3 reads CASSLRDRVNNEQFF. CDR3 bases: TGTGCCAGCAGTTTACGAGACAGGGTTAACAATGAGCAGTTCTTC.

For the CDR3, the DNA is TGCGCCAGCAGCCAAGTGGCGGGGGGTTTCACCGGGGAGCTGTTTTTT. It specifies CASSQVAGGFTGELFF. The chain carries TRBV4-1 and TRBJ2-2; TRBD2 matches at 8 bases. The ends lost 1 base at V and 4 bases at J; junction bases unmatched: 5. Germline CDR1 and CDR2: MGHRA and YSYEKL. The CDR3 runs to 16 residues.

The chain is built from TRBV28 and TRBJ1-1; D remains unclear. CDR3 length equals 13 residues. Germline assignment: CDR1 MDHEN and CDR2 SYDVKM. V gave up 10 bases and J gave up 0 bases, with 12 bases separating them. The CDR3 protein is CATRGGLNTEAFF. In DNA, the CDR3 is TGTGCCACCCGTGGCGGCCTGAACACTGAAGCTTTCTTT.

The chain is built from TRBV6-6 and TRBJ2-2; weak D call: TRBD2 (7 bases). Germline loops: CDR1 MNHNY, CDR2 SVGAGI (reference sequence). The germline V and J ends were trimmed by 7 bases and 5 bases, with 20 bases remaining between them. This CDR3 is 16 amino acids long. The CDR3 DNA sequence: TGTGCCAGCATCAAGGGGGGGCTAGTGGGTACCGGGGAGCTGTTTTTT. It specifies CASIKGGLVGTGELFF.

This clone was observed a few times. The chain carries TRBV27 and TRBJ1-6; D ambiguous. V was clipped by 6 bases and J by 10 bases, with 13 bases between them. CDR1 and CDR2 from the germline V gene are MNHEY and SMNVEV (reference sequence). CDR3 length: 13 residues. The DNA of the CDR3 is TGTGCCAGCAGCCCACTGACAAGGTCACCCCTCCACTTT. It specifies CASSPLTRSPLHF.

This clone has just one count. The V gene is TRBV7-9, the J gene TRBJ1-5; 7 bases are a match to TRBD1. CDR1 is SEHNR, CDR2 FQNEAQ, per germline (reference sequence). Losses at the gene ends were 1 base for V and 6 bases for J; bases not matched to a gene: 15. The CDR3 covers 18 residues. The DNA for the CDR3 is TGTGCCAGCAGCTTAGGCCGGACAGGAGGGGGCCTGGTTCAGCCCCAGCATTTT. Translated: CASSLGRTGGGLVQPQHF.

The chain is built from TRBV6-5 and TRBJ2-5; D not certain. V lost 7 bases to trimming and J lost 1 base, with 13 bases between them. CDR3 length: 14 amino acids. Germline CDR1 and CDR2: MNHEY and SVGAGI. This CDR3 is CASTWSISQETQYF. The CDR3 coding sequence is TGTGCCAGCACCTGGAGCATTTCCCAAGAGACCCAGTACTTC.

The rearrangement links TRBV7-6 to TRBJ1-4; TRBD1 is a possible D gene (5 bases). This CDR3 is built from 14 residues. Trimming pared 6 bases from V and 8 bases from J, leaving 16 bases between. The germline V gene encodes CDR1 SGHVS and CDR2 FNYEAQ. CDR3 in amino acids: CASSPGSYGEKLFF. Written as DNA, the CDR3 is TGTGCCAGCAGTCCAGGGTCGTATGGAGAAAAACTGTTTTTT.